A selection of T cell receptor beta chains follows, all from one sample in a study of beta chain features in type 1 diabetes. Sequencing was performed with immunoSEQ multiplex PCR; in TCRdb, only in-frame clones are kept and a portion is missing. Of a few hundred thousand clones listed, around 13% are singletons. Material: naive CD4+ T cells from blood. The receptors derive from a man aged 25-40 years with type 1 diabetes. Each CDR3 is given with its conserved first and last residue. The D gene is left open where the match is weak. A clone size is listed for some rows: how often the clone was seen (once, few, many), or a class if it is expanded.

few,TRBV30,NA,TRBJ2-7,TGTGCCTGGACTCCCTTGGGCAGAACCCCTCCCTACGAGCAGTACTTC,CAWTPLGRTPPYEQYF
few,TRBV7-8,TRBD1,TRBJ1-2,TGTGCCAGCAGCTATGGGCGGGACAGGGGGAACTATGGCTACACCTTC,CASSYGRDRGNYGYTF
few,TRBV9,NA,TRBJ1-3,TGTGCCAGCAGCGTAGGGCCTGTTTACTCTGGAAACACCATATATTTT,CASSVGPVYSGNTIYF
few,TRBV18,NA,TRBJ2-7,TGTGCCAGCTCACCACCGGCCGGGAGTGACTACGAGCAGTACTTC,CASSPPAGSDYEQYF
few,TRBV4-2,NA,TRBJ2-1,TGTGCCAGCAGCCAAGTCTACAGGGCCGGGATTCGGGGCAATGAGCAGTTCTTC,CASSQVYRAGIRGNEQFF
NA,TRBV29-1,NA,TRBJ1-1,TGCAGCGTTGAAGATCTGGGCAGGGGGAACACTGAAGCTTTCTTT,CSVEDLGRGNTEAFF
NA,TRBV7-9,NA,TRBJ2-5,TGTGCCAGCAGCCGAGGATCTTCGGAGACCCAGTACTTC,CASSRGSSETQYF
few,TRBV19,TRBD1,TRBJ2-7,TGTGCCAGTAATCACAGGGACAGGGACAACGAGCAGTACTTC,CASNHRDRDNEQYF
NA,TRBV6-5,TRBD1,TRBJ2-2,TGTGCCAGCAGTTACGGGCAGGGGGACACCGGGGAGCTGTTTTTT,CASSYGQGDTGELFF
few,TRBV30,NA,TRBJ1-3,TGTGCCTGGAGTGTCCCAGGCGGGGACACCATATATTTT,CAWSVPGGDTIYF
NA,TRBV25-1,NA,TRBJ1-2,TGTGCCAGCAGTGCGAGGGATGGCCATAGCTACACCTTC,CASSARDGHSYTF
NA,TRBV5-1,NA,TRBJ1-4,TGCGCCAGCAGCTTGGACAGCTCAGATGAAAAACTGTTTTTT,CASSLDSSDEKLFF
NA,TRBV29-1,TRBD2,TRBJ2-1,TGCAGCGTTGCCCAGCGGGGATACAATGAGCAGTTCTTC,CSVAQRGYNEQFF
NA,TRBV2,NA,TRBJ1-1,TGTGCCAGCACCGCCGTGGGGAGGAACACTGAAGCTTTCTTT,CASTAVGRNTEAFF
few,TRBV9,NA,TRBJ1-1,TGTGCCAGCAGCCAAGGGCAGGGGAGCACTGAAGCTTTCTTT,CASSQGQGSTEAFF
once,TRBV10-3,TRBD2,TRBJ2-7,TGTGCCATCAGCGAGTTTAGCGGGAGTGGCGAGCAGTACTTC,CAISEFSGSGEQYF
few,TRBV11-3,TRBD1,TRBJ2-1,TGTGCCAGCAGCTCAACAGGGGTTAATGAGCAGTTCTTC,CASSSTGVNEQFF
NA,TRBV7-6,NA,TRBJ2-3,TGTGCCAGCAGCTTAGGGGCTAGCACAGATACGCAGTATTTT,CASSLGASTDTQYF
few,TRBV18,NA,TRBJ1-1,TGTGCCAGCTCACCGGAGACCTGGAACACTGAAGCTTTCTTT,CASSPETWNTEAFF
NA,TRBV28,NA,TRBJ1-1,TGTGCCAGCACCTCATCGGCAGGGAGGACTGAAGCTTTCTTT,CASTSSAGRTEAFF
few,TRBV19,NA,TRBJ2-7,TGTGCCAGTAGTGTCCGGGGGAACGAGCAGTACTTC,CASSVRGNEQYF
NA,TRBV7-9,TRBD2,TRBJ2-5,TGTGCCAGCAGCTTAGGACTAGCCCGAGAGACCCAGTACTTC,CASSLGLARETQYF
NA,TRBV30,TRBD2,TRBJ2-3,TGTGCCTGGAGTGTACGACTAGCGGGAACAGATACGCAGTATTTT,CAWSVRLAGTDTQYF
NA,TRBV7-9,NA,TRBJ1-3,TGTGCCAGCAGCTTAGCCGGCTCTGGAAACACCATATATTTT,CASSLAGSGNTIYF
few,TRBV10-3,TRBD2,TRBJ2-1,TGTGCCATCAGTGATCGACCGGGGGGAGAGCAGTTCTTC,CAISDRPGGEQFF